The 10 T cell receptor beta chains in this list originate from one sample, sequenced in a study of T-cell reconstitution after alpha-beta-depleted transplantation in children. Preparation of the TCRbeta library was carried out with unique molecular identifiers. TCRdb called the PCR reads again in MiXCR, with one record for every CDR3 protein. This sample has about 200,000 distinct CDR3 sequences, with 7.5% to 9.5% found just once. Sequencing was performed on PBMCs, mostly from graft donor cells, taken 360 days after TCRalphabeta/CD19-depleted stem cell transplant. Receptors originate from a male patient between 2 and 9 years old who had a stem cell transplant for acute myeloid leukemia, so the T cells may come from the graft donor.

The chain employs TRBV7-6 and TRBJ2-2; the match to TRBD1 covers 8 bases. J was trimmed by 6 bases and V by 9 bases; bases with no gene match: 12. Germline-derived CDR1 and CDR2 are SGHVS and FNYEAQ. The CDR3 spans 15 residues. Here the CDR3 reads CASSSADRVAGELFF. The DNA for the CDR3 is TGTGCCAGTAGTAGTGCGGACAGGGTTGCCGGGGAGCTGTTTTTT.

This clonotype was picked up a small number of times. CDR3 protein: CASSLMQIAGSYNEQFF. The DNA of the CDR3 is TGTGCCAGCAGCCTAATGCAAATAGCGGGATCGTACAATGAGCAGTTCTTC. The chain is built from TRBV5-6 and TRBJ2-1, with TRBD2 matching over 8 bases. CDR3 size: 17 residues. The V and J ends lost 4 bases and 4 bases, in that order; junction bases with no gene match: 13. CDR1 and CDR2 (germline): SGHDT, YYEEEE.

This clonotype was recorded a few times. This rearrangement joins TRBV29-1 to TRBJ1-1; TRBD1 matches at 7 bases. CDR1 is SQVTM and CDR2 is ANQGSEA in the germline V gene. The V segment lost 6 bases and the J segment 0 bases; nucleotides outside the gene matches: 10. CDR3 length: 15 amino acids. CDR3 residues: CSVPIRQGMNTEAFF. CDR3 in DNA: TGCAGCGTACCGATCCGACAGGGAATGAACACTGAAGCTTTCTTT.

This clonotype was seen at least ten times. The genes are TRBV2 and TRBJ2-3; the D gene could be TRBD1 or TRBD2 (6 bases each). Germline V gene data show CDR1 as SNHLY and CDR2 as FYNNEI. V was trimmed by 4 bases and J by 5 bases, leaving 13 bases between them. The CDR3 contains 14 residues. The CDR3 DNA reads as TGTGCCAGCAGTGGTCTAGGGGGGAGAGATACGCAGTATTTT. Translated: CASSGLGGRDTQYF.

This clonotype was detected many times. The chain couples TRBV29-1 to TRBJ2-5; D is possibly TRBD1 (6 bases). The V gene lost 3 bases and the J gene lost 5 bases, with 10 bases spanning the gap. Per the germline V gene, CDR1 is SQVTM and CDR2 is ANQGSEA. The CDR3 length is 12 residues. The CDR3 sequence is CSVDRGRETQYF. CDR3 DNA sequence: TGCAGCGTTGACAGGGGAAGGGAGACCCAGTACTTC.

The table lists this clonotype with many counts. V usage is TRBV25-1 and J usage is TRBJ2-3, with 7 bases matching TRBD2. V lost 7 bases to trimming and J lost 5 bases; unmatched junction nucleotides: 9. This CDR3 comprises 14 residues. Germline CDR1 reads MGHDK; CDR2 reads SYGVNS. The chain's CDR3 is CASTRGLVGDTQYF. The CDR3 nucleotides read TGTGCCAGCACCCGAGGACTAGTGGGAGATACGCAGTATTTT.

This clonotype was observed a few times. This chain joins TRBV12-3 or TRBV12-4 and TRBJ2-1, with TRBD2 matching over 10 bases. The CDR3 runs 15 residues. V lost 5 bases, J lost 4 bases, and 5 bases stayed unmatched. CDR3 amino acids: CASSVLAGLYNEQFF. Written as DNA, the CDR3 is TGTGCCAGCAGTGTACTAGCGGGGCTATACAATGAGCAGTTCTTC.

The V and J genes are TRBV5-1 and TRBJ1-1, with D perhaps matching TRBD1 (6 bases). Trimming took off 1 base at V and 0 bases at J, with 13 bases between the two ends. The length of the CDR3 is 16 residues. The germline gives CDR1 SGHRS, CDR2 YFSETQ. CDR3 coding DNA: TGCGCCAGCAGCTTGTATGGGGGGCCAATGAACACTGAAGCTTTCTTT. It encodes CASSLYGGPMNTEAFF.

This clonotype was found a few times. V usage is TRBV27 and J usage is TRBJ1-1, with 7 bases matching TRBD1. The CDR3 is made up of 15 amino acids. Germline assignment: CDR1 MNHEY and CDR2 SMNVEV (reference sequence). The V gene end was trimmed by 1 base and the J gene end by 10 bases; junction bases not matched to a gene: 12. Here the CDR3 DNA reads TGTGCCAGCAGTTTATTCGCCCGGGACAGCAGATCAGCTTTCTTT. Protein: CASSLFARDSRSAFF.

The rearrangement uses TRBV11-2 and TRBJ2-7; 10 bases align to TRBD2. This CDR3 has 14 residues. Per the germline V gene, CDR1 is SGHAT and CDR2 is FQNNGV. The V and J ends lost 5 bases and 3 bases, in that order; junction bases with no gene match: 4. The CDR3, as DNA: TGTGCCAGCAGCAGCAAGCGGGGGGGCTACGAGCAGTACGTC. It specifies CASSSKRGGYEQYV.